This T cell receptor beta chain was sequenced for a study of blood T cell repertoires in COVID-19. The CDR3 consists of 15 residues. V gave up 0 bases and J gave up 5 bases, with 13 bases separating them. Germline CDR1 reads SGHTA; CDR2 reads FQGNSA. Generated by immunoSEQ multiplex PCR, the TCRdb table keeps only in-frame clones and is missing some. The sample records around 310,000 clones, around 90% being singletons. This sequence joins TRBV7-2 and TRBJ2-5; D call uncertain. The TCR was taken from a woman aged 40 to 49 with COVID-19, enrolled during active disease. Sequencing used peripheral blood. CDR3 residues: CASSLAGLPRETQYF. CDR3 nucleotide sequence: TGTGCCAGCAGCTTAGCGGGCCTTCCCAGGGAGACCCAGTACTTC.